The rows below give T cell receptor beta chains drawn from one sample of a study of early T cells in non-severe SARS-CoV-2 infection. Via MiXCR, TCRdb re-called the 5' RACE reads, giving one row per CDR3 protein. Of approximately 65,000 distinct CDR3 sequences detected, over 10% appear once; the ten largest clones hold about 4.2%. The sequenced sample consisted of whole blood. Every receptor here comes from an adult who was a healthcare worker with PCR-confirmed SARS-CoV-2 infection or an uninfected control (not recorded which). Each CDR3 is given with its conserved first and last residue.

V: TRBV24-1
J: TRBJ2-1
CDR3: CATSTGAFNEQFF

V: TRBV7-2
J: TRBJ1-5
CDR3: CASSLVGANQPQHF

V: TRBV6-5
J: TRBJ2-5
CDR3: CASSSQTTRPETQYF

V: TRBV29-1
J: TRBJ2-2
CDR3: CSVRMTPGELFF

V: TRBV18
J: TRBJ1-2
CDR3: CASSDNYGYTF

V: TRBV6-2/TRBV6-3
J: TRBJ1-6
CDR3: CASTRQGTDNSPLHF

V: TRBV7-9
J: TRBJ1-4
CDR3: CATVPGQQNEKLFF

V: TRBV4-1
J: TRBJ2-1
CDR3: CASSQDFSGDNRNEQFF

V: TRBV18
J: TRBJ2-7
CDR3: CASSPSRSSYEQYF

V: TRBV29-1
J: TRBJ2-1
CDR3: CSVEDNGQDYNEQFF

V: TRBV7-9
J: TRBJ2-2
CDR3: CASSSPGWGHGGELFF

V: TRBV6-2/TRBV6-3
J: TRBJ2-3
CDR3: CASSYVGASTDTQYF

V: TRBV6-5
J: TRBJ2-2
CDR3: CASVPGRPNTGELFF

V: TRBV19
J: TRBJ2-5
CDR3: CASSMMGQGQETQYF

V: TRBV6-5
J: TRBJ2-7
CDR3: CASSYSNWEEQYF

V: TRBV27
J: TRBJ1-3
CDR3: CASSLPGAVIYF